The 6 T cell receptor beta chains given below trace back to one sample, sequenced in a study of blood T cell repertoires in COVID-19 (dated by TCRdb to about 2020). Libraries were built with the immunoSEQ multiplex PCR assay. TCRdb took over this immuneACCESS table, retaining in-frame rearrangements with V and J assigned. Such tables are incomplete; in checked studies, under half of the missing clones stem from an unresolved V gene, and the remainder is unexplained. The sample profile shows over 120,000 clones; about four fifths of them were found once. The ten largest clones capture more than 8.5% of the sample. The sample consisted of PBMCs or T cells enriched from blood (not recorded which). Receptor source: a man aged 50 to 59 who had recovered from COVID-19.

This clone showed up just a few times. Other DNA sequences in the same sample also yield this CDR3. The J gene is TRBJ1-1, the V gene TRBV9, with D tentatively TRBD1 (6 bases). The ends were cut back, 0 bases at V and 0 bases at J, with 6 bases in the middle. This CDR3 has 14 residues. CDR1 is SGDLS, CDR2 YYNGEE, per germline. CDR3 in DNA: TGTGCCAGCAGCGTAGGACAGGTGAACACTGAAGCTTTCTTT. This translates into CASSVGQVNTEAFF.

The chain is built from TRBV28 and TRBJ1-2; weak D call: TRBD1 (5 bases). The CDR3 totals 12 residues. The germline V gene encodes CDR1 MDHEN and CDR2 SYDVKM. Trimming left V 7 bases short and J 5 bases short, with 11 bases between. In DNA, the CDR3 is TGTGCCAGCATCCGCAAGGGGTATGGCTACACCTTC. Translation gives CASIRKGYGYTF.

This clone was found a few times. The V call is TRBV11-2, the J call TRBJ2-7; the match to TRBD2 covers 10 bases. V was pared by 2 bases and J by 1 base, with 5 bases of the junction left unmatched. Germline values: CDR1 SGHAT, CDR2 FQNNGV. CDR3 size: 16 residues. The CDR3 loop is CASSLLTSGFSYEQYF. The CDR3 DNA reads as TGTGCCAGCAGCTTATTGACTAGCGGGTTTTCCTACGAGCAGTACTTC. Full variable domain (outside the CDR3, taken from reference TRBV11-2 and TRBJ2-7): EAGVAQSPRYKIIEKRQSVAFWCNPISGHATLYWYQQILGQGPKLLIQFQNNGVVDDSQLPKDRFSAERLKGVDSTLKIQPAKLEDSAVYLCASSLLTSGFSYEQYFGPGTRLTVT.

The chain recombines TRBV6-1 with TRBJ2-4; 9 bases align to TRBD2. Germline V gene data show CDR1 as MNHNS and CDR2 as SASEGT. The length of the CDR3 is 15 residues. The junction had 4 bases not matched to a gene; V was cut back by 0 bases and J by 7 bases. The CDR3 is CASSEAGSGGNIQYF. The CDR3 DNA sequence: TGTGCCAGCAGTGAAGCGGGTAGCGGGGGCAACATTCAGTACTTC.

This rearrangement joins TRBV29-1 to TRBJ1-2; 7 bases agree with TRBD1. CDR3 length equals 11 residues. CDR1 and CDR2 from the germline V gene are SQVTM and ANQGSEA. The V segment lost 7 bases and the J segment 6 bases; nucleotides outside the gene matches: 5. The CDR3 DNA reads TGCAGCGGCGGGACAGACAATGGCTACACCTTC. Protein product: CSGGTDNGYTF.

This chain's CDR3 is CASSEQGAWNSPLHF. In DNA form, the CDR3 reads TGTGCCAGTAGTGAACAGGGGGCTTGGAATTCACCCCTCCACTTT. V and J are TRBV19 and TRBJ1-6; TRBD1 matches at 9 bases. Germline V gene lookup returns CDR1 LNHDA and CDR2 SQIVND (reference sequence). The ends lost 5 bases at V and 7 bases at J; junction bases unmatched: 6. This CDR3 contains 15 residues.